This T cell receptor (beta chain) was documented in a study of blood T cells in healthy people across ages. Study-level results: A greater number of naive CD4+ cells and higher diversity distinguished long-lived donors from aged donors. As age increased, TCR beta diversity per million T cells fell in a roughly linear fashion.

Ranging in age from about 6 to 95, the donors were healthy Caucasian individuals from Russia. Primers used in a second PCR of roughly 6 to 11 cycles were a sample-barcoded 5' primer and a J-beta primer mix. The template-switch adaptor, which had 12 random nucleotides, put a tag on each cDNA molecule. TCRdb re-called the 5' RACE reads with MiXCR, one entry per CDR3 protein. Seen here are hundreds of thousands of distinct CDR3 sequences, 45% to 70% observed once, and the top ten hold under 30%. The J segment lost 3 bases and the V segment lost 4 bases, leaving 5 bases of the junction unmatched. Germline V gives CDR1 SGHTS, CDR2 YDEGEE. The CDR3 is made up of 14 amino acids. Of note for this clonotype: Its antigen is not identified.

The sample comprised blood. The chain is built from TRBV5-8 and TRBJ2-7; 9 bases map to TRBD1. The sequence came from a man aged 40-49 years in good health. The CDR3 spells CASSVGTGLYEQYF. DNA of the CDR3: TGTGCCAGCAGCGTCGGGACAGGGCTCTACGAGCAGTACTTC.